This T cell receptor beta chain was observed in a study of blood T cell repertoires in COVID-19. Study-level background: Acute and convalescent COVID-19 samples came from the United States, Italy and Spain.

The assay was immunoSEQ multiplex PCR, and TCRdb's table has in-frame clones only and misses some. Here the sample spans hundreds of thousands of clones, more than 75% being singletons. Trimming cost V 5 bases and J 5 bases; bases outside gene matches: 8. This CDR3 spans 17 amino acids. Looked up from germline, CDR1 is SGHAT and CDR2 is FQNNGV. The clonotype originates from a woman aged 45-65 years who had recovered from COVID-19. The specimen was peripheral blood. The rearrangement links TRBV11-2 to TRBJ2-1, with TRBD2 identical over 14 bases. CDR3 DNA: TGTGCCAGCAGCATAACAGGGGGACTAGCGGGAGACAATGAGCAGTTCTTC. Its protein is CASSITGGLAGDNEQFF. Complete variable domain (other parts from reference TRBV11-2 and TRBJ2-1): EAGVAQSPRYKIIEKRQSVAFWCNPISGHATLYWYQQILGQGPKLLIQFQNNGVVDDSQLPKDRFSAERLKGVDSTLKIQPAKLEDSAVYLCASSITGGLAGDNEQFFGPGTRLTVL.